Below are 20 T cell receptor beta chains sequenced from a single sample in a study of cytomegalovirus exposure and HLA in healthy donors. The PCR contained 60 Vbeta and 13 Jbeta primers. Assay used: immunoSEQ multiplex PCR; TCRdb lists only in-frame clones, some missing. This sample has about 160,000 clones, with 70% to 80% found just once. Sequencing used PBMCs. These receptors came from a man younger than 40 in good health and CMV-seronegative.

The genes are TRBV9 and TRBJ2-3; maybe TRBD1 (6 bases). V was pared by 3 bases and J by 2 bases, with 7 bases between. There are 13 residues in the CDR3. Germline CDR1 SGDLS, CDR2 YYNGEE. The DNA for the CDR3 is TGTGCCAGCAGCGCAGGGGCCACAGATACGCAGTATTTT. Its translation: CASSAGATDTQYF.

The rearrangement uses TRBV19 and TRBJ2-7; TRBD2 matches 10 bases. This CDR3 has 16 amino acids. Germline assignment: CDR1 LNHDA and CDR2 SQIVND (reference sequence). The trim removed 4 bases at V and 3 bases at J, leaving 9 bases unmatched. CDR3 DNA sequence: TGTGCCAGTAGTAGCGGACTAGCGGCCGGACTCTACGAGCAGTACTTC. Its protein product is CASSSGLAAGLYEQYF.

The chain joins TRBV9 to TRBJ1-2; D is uncertain. Trimming shortened V by 0 bases and J by 4 bases, and 13 bases separated the two germline ends. Germline values: CDR1 SGDLS, CDR2 YYNGEE. The CDR3 runs to 15 residues. The CDR3 is CASSVAPGEIYGYTF. The CDR3 DNA reads TGTGCCAGCAGCGTAGCACCAGGCGAAATCTATGGCTACACCTTC.

The CDR3 here is CASSISGGGTEAFF. The DNA of the CDR3 is TGTGCCAGTAGTATTTCCGGGGGGGGCACTGAAGCTTTCTTT. This rearrangement joins TRBV19 to TRBJ1-1; the D gene is possibly TRBD1 (5 bases). Germline V CDR1 and CDR2: LNHDA, SQIVND (reference sequence). The V end was cut by 3 bases, the J end by 4 bases, with 12 bases between. This CDR3 has 14 amino acids.

To note about this clone: Germline is not matched at one junction end, which may reflect a read error. The gene calls are TRBV7-7 and TRBJ2-5; 8 nucleotides match TRBD1. From germline, CDR1 is SSHAT and CDR2 FNYEAQ (reference sequence). The CDR3 is made up of 13 amino acids. The CDR3 here is CASSKDREETQYF. CDR3 DNA: TGTGCTAGCAGCAAGGACAGGGAAGAGACCCAGTACTTC.

This clone was seen only a few times. The chain carries TRBV28 and TRBJ2-6; D perhaps matches TRBD1 (5 bases). Per germline, CDR1 MDHEN and CDR2 SYDVKM. The CDR3 is 15 residues long. Trimming cost V 6 bases and J 0 bases, with 9 bases left between them. This chain's CDR3 is CASRPQGSGANVLTF. The CDR3 DNA follows: TGTGCCAGCAGACCCCAGGGCTCTGGGGCCAACGTCCTGACTTTC. Full variable domain (outside the CDR3, taken from reference TRBV28 and TRBJ2-6): DVKVTQSSRYLVKRTGEKVFLECVQDMDHENMFWYRQDPGLGLRLIYFSYDVKMKEKGDIPEGYSVSREKKERFSLILESASTNQTSMYLCASRPQGSGANVLTFGAGSRLTVL.

A few counts support this clone. This chain connects TRBV15 to TRBJ2-5; 13 bases map to TRBD2. V gave up 0 bases and J gave up 1 base; unmatched junction bases: 8. CDR3 length: 19 residues. Germline values: CDR1 LNHNV, CDR2 YYDKDF (reference sequence). As DNA, the CDR3 is TGTGCCACCAGCAGAGATCTCCGGACTAGCGGGAGATCCCAAGAGACCCAGTACTTC. It translates to CATSRDLRTSGRSQETQYF.

The V gene is TRBV6-1, the J gene TRBJ2-5, with 14 bases fitting TRBD2. The J call is doubtful: the DNA matches TRBJ2-7 better. Germline V gene lookup returns CDR1 MNHNS and CDR2 SASEGT. The CDR3 sequence is 15 residues long. CDR3 amino acids: CASSLPGLAGDEQYF. CDR3 nucleotides: TGTGCCAGCAGTCTCCCGGGACTAGCGGGGGACGAGCAGTACTTC.

The V call is TRBV4-2, the J call TRBJ2-4, with 14 bases fitting TRBD2. The CDR3 runs to 14 residues. The V gene end was trimmed by 4 bases and the J gene end by 15 bases; junction bases not matched to a gene: 8. Germline lookup yields CDR1 LGHNA and CDR2 YNFKEQ. In nucleotides, the CDR3 is TGTGCCAGCAGCCCGCCGGGACTAGCGGGAGTCATGTACTTC. Translating gives CASSPPGLAGVMYF.

This chain joins TRBV27 and TRBJ2-7; 9 bases align to TRBD2. Germline lookup yields CDR1 MNHEY and CDR2 SMNVEV (reference sequence). CDR3 length equals 15 residues. The J segment lost 0 bases and the V segment lost 5 bases, leaving 5 bases of the junction unmatched. The CDR3 nucleotides read TGTGCCAGCAGTCTCTCTAGCGGGGTCTCCTACGAGCAGTACTTC. Translated, it gives CASSLSSGVSYEQYF.

The chain is built from TRBV7-3 and TRBJ1-2, with 8 bases identical to TRBD1. The CDR3 loop spans 14 amino acids. The V gene's germline CDR1 is SGHTA and CDR2 FQGTGA. V lost 0 bases and J lost 7; bases outside the gene matches: 4. This chain's CDR3 is CASSLTGTGGGYTF. The DNA of the CDR3 is TGTGCCAGCAGCTTAACCGGGACAGGAGGTGGCTACACCTTC.

The chain employs TRBV5-1 and TRBJ1-5, with D maybe TRBD1 (6 bases). The germline gives CDR1 SGHRS, CDR2 YFSETQ. The CDR3 consists of 15 residues. The V end was cut by 2 bases, the J end by 0 bases, with 9 bases between. As DNA, the CDR3 is TGCGCCAGCAGCTTAGGGGGTACTAGCAATCAGCCCCAGCATTTT. Translating gives CASSLGGTSNQPQHF.

The chain employs TRBV10-3 and TRBJ2-7; D possibly corresponds to TRBD1 (5 bases). This CDR3 has 12 amino acids. Germline assignment: CDR1 ENHRY and CDR2 SYGVKD. V lost 11 bases, J lost 6 bases, and 17 bases lay in between. The CDR3 DNA is TGTGCCTACGGGCAGGGAATTGGCGAGCAGTACTTC. Translated, it gives CAYGQGIGEQYF.

This chain links TRBV27 with TRBJ2-7; 11 nucleotides agree with TRBD1. The CDR3 is made up of 15 amino acids. Trimming took 2 bases from V and 7 from J; bases not matched to a gene: 7. CDR1 and CDR2 (germline): MNHEY, SMNVEV (reference sequence). In DNA, the CDR3 is TGTGCCAGCAGTTTAACAGGACAGGGGGCGGGGGAGCAGTACTTC. It specifies CASSLTGQGAGEQYF.

This chain connects TRBV27 to TRBJ1-6; D ambiguous. Germline V gene lookup returns CDR1 MNHEY and CDR2 SMNVEV (reference sequence). The CDR3 spans 17 residues. V was shortened by 5 bases and J by 13 bases, with 27 bases between the two germline ends. The DNA of the CDR3 is TGTGCCAGCAGTCTAGGACGGTCCCGGGAATTAATTTACCCCCTCCACTTT. It codes for CASSLGRSRELIYPLHF.

This chain links TRBV7-2 with TRBJ2-7; 16 bases map to TRBD2. With 1 base clipped from V and 7 bases from J, the junction kept 10 bases outside the gene matches. CDR1 is SGHTA, CDR2 FQGNSA, per germline. The CDR3 contains 18 residues. The CDR3 loop is CASSLGPGTSGGAPEQYF. The CDR3 region has the DNA TGTGCCAGCAGCTTAGGTCCCGGGACTAGCGGGGGGGCACCAGAGCAGTACTTC.

The V and J genes are TRBV28 and TRBJ2-7; D is ambiguous. The CDR3 runs 11 residues. Per the germline V gene, CDR1 is MDHEN and CDR2 is SYDVKM. V lost 4 bases and J 3 bases, leaving 4 bases between the germline ends. DNA of the CDR3: TGTGCCAGCAGTTCTCTCTACGAGCAGTACTTC. Its translation is CASSSLYEQYF.

The V and J genes are TRBV5-1 and TRBJ2-7, with D perhaps TRBD1 (5 bases). Germline CDR1 reads SGHRS; CDR2 reads YFSETQ. The CDR3 totals 15 residues. Trimming took 0 bases from V and 4 from J, leaving 14 bases between them. The DNA for the CDR3 is TGCGCCAGCAGCTTGGATGTCGGCAGACAGTACGAGCAGTACTTC. Translated, it gives CASSLDVGRQYEQYF.

V is TRBV10-3 and J is TRBJ2-5; 10 bases agree with TRBD2. Trimming took 0 bases from V and 3 from J; bases not matched to a gene: 4. Germline values: CDR1 ENHRY, CDR2 SYGVKD. The CDR3 sequence is 16 residues long. CDR3 residues: CAISESIAGGEETQYF. The CDR3 nucleotides read TGTGCCATCAGTGAGTCAATAGCGGGAGGAGAAGAGACCCAGTACTTC.

A single count supports this clone. The genes are TRBV5-4 and TRBJ2-7; D uncertain. The CDR3 is made up of 14 amino acids. The ends were cut back, 0 bases at V and 5 bases at J, with 12 bases in the middle. Germline values: CDR1 SGHNT, CDR2 YYREEE (reference sequence). The DNA of the CDR3 is TGTGCCAGCAGCTTGGGGTCTGCGTCCCACGAGCAGTACTTC. Translation: CASSLGSASHEQYF.